This T cell receptor beta chain is drawn from a study of cytomegalovirus exposure and HLA in healthy donors. Study-wide background: A subsequent analysis stated that the 120 or so validation repertoires were run on the same platform as the approximately 700 first-cohort repertoires.

The data were produced by immunoSEQ multiplex PCR, yet TCRdb's version contains in-frame clones alone and is incomplete. This table has approximately 190,000 clones, 75% to 90% appearing once. Study-wide results and caveats: There were three CMV-associated chains whose specificity for CMV antigens was confirmed in vitro. The classifier reportedly diagnosed cytomegalovirus status with high specificity and sensitivity.

Comment on this clone: Its antigen is still unknown.

Sequenced sample: PBMCs. This clonotype was obtained from a young man in good health and CMV-seropositive.

CDR3 amino acids: CASSLGDGQFF. Here the CDR3 DNA reads TGTGCCAGCAGCCTGGGCGATGGGCAGTTCTTC. The chain combines TRBV28 with TRBJ2-1, with D unclear. Germline assignment: CDR1 MDHEN and CDR2 SYDVKM. CDR3 length: 11 residues. The V and J ends lost 6 bases and 12 bases respectively, with 12 bases between them.